A selection of T cell receptor beta chains follows, all from one sample in a study of T cell responses to AZD1222 COVID-19 vaccine. Sequencing was performed with immunoSEQ multiplex PCR; in TCRdb, only in-frame clones are kept and a portion is missing. This table has tens of thousands of clones, 85% appearing once. This specimen was peripheral blood, taken on day 0 of AZD1222 vaccination. The receptors stem from an adult in good health. CDR3s include the opening cysteine and the closing phenylalanine or tryptophan. Each record gives: D gene, clone size, V gene, J gene, CDR3 DNA, CDR3 protein. D genes are given only for firm matches. Size is stated for part of the rows, as once, few or many counts, or as a class when the clone is expanded.

d_gene: -; abundance: -; v_gene: TRBV9; j_gene: TRBJ2-7; CDR3nt: TGTGCCAGCAGCAACCGGGACGGCTCATCCTACGAGCAGTACTTC; CDR3aa: CASSNRDGSSYEQYF
d_gene: -; abundance: -; v_gene: TRBV10-2; j_gene: TRBJ1-5; CDR3nt: TGCGCCAGCAGTGATAGGAGATTAAGCAATCAGCCCCAGCATTTT; CDR3aa: CASSDRRLSNQPQHF
d_gene: -; abundance: -; v_gene: TRBV2; j_gene: TRBJ1-1; CDR3nt: TGTGCCAGCAGTGAAGGGGGCACTGAAGCTTTCTTT; CDR3aa: CASSEGGTEAFF
d_gene: -; abundance: -; v_gene: TRBV6-4; j_gene: TRBJ2-2; CDR3nt: TGTGCCAGCCGCCCTGGACCCACTAACACCGGGGAGCTGTTTTTT; CDR3aa: CASRPGPTNTGELFF
d_gene: -; abundance: -; v_gene: TRBV2; j_gene: TRBJ2-3; CDR3nt: TGTGCCAGCAGTGAGCATTATAGCACAGATACGCAGTATTTT; CDR3aa: CASSEHYSTDTQYF
d_gene: -; abundance: -; v_gene: TRBV7-9; j_gene: TRBJ2-6; CDR3nt: TGTGCCAGCAGCTTACGAGGGACGGGTTTCTCTGGGGCCAACGTCCTGACTTTC; CDR3aa: CASSLRGTGFSGANVLTF
d_gene: -; abundance: few; v_gene: TRBV6-5; j_gene: TRBJ1-1; CDR3nt: TGTGCCAGCAGTTACTTTGGGGACACTGAAGCTTTCTTT; CDR3aa: CASSYFGDTEAFF
d_gene: -; abundance: few; v_gene: TRBV27; j_gene: TRBJ2-3; CDR3nt: TGTGCCAGCAGTTTATTCCCGGGATCAGATACGCAGTATTTT; CDR3aa: CASSLFPGSDTQYF
d_gene: -; abundance: -; v_gene: TRBV5-5; j_gene: TRBJ2-2; CDR3nt: TGTGCCAGCAGCTTCGCGAACACCGGGGAGCTGTTTTTT; CDR3aa: CASSFANTGELFF
d_gene: -; abundance: -; v_gene: TRBV6-5; j_gene: TRBJ2-4; CDR3nt: TGTGCCAGCAGTTACTCAGGGGGGAAAAACATTCAGTACTTC; CDR3aa: CASSYSGGKNIQYF
d_gene: -; abundance: -; v_gene: TRBV2; j_gene: TRBJ1-5; CDR3nt: TGTGCCAGCAGTGAAGCGCTTGAGGGTTCGGCTCAGCCCCAGCATTTT; CDR3aa: CASSEALEGSAQPQHF
d_gene: -; abundance: -; v_gene: TRBV13; j_gene: TRBJ1-1; CDR3nt: TGTGCCAGCAGTCTCGGACCCGTCGGGACTGAAGCTTTCTTT; CDR3aa: CASSLGPVGTEAFF
d_gene: TRBD1; abundance: -; v_gene: TRBV15; j_gene: TRBJ1-6; CDR3nt: TGTGCCACCAGCAGGGGGGGGACAGGGGGCCTCATACCCCTCCACTTT; CDR3aa: CATSRGGTGGLIPLHF
d_gene: -; abundance: -; v_gene: TRBV20-1; j_gene: TRBJ2-5; CDR3nt: TGCAGTGCTAGTAACTTAGGGGCCGCGGTTAAAGAGACCCAGTACTTC; CDR3aa: CSASNLGAAVKETQYF
d_gene: -; abundance: -; v_gene: TRBV30; j_gene: TRBJ1-2; CDR3nt: TGTGCCTGGAGTACGACAGGCATGGACTACACCTTC; CDR3aa: CAWSTTGMDYTF
d_gene: -; abundance: -; v_gene: TRBV19; j_gene: TRBJ1-3; CDR3nt: TGTGCCAGTAGCGAGACAGGAGGGAGAAACACCATATATTTT; CDR3aa: CASSETGGRNTIYF